These T cell receptor beta chains were read from a single sample in a study of beta chain features in type 1 diabetes. TCRdb's copy holds only in-frame clones and misses some; the assay was immunoSEQ multiplex PCR. The sample includes roughly 100,000 clones, approximately 30% seen only once; the top ten take 0.5% to 0.6%. The sample comprised central memory CD4+ T cells from blood. All receptors come from a woman between 18 and 30 years old with type 1 diabetes. The CDR3 runs from the conserved cysteine through the conserved F or W. Each record gives: clone size, D gene, CDR3 length, V gene, J gene, CDR3 DNA, CDR3 protein. D genes are given only for firm matches. Clone size is stated in some rows and not others, as once, few, many or a class when expanded.

clone size: NA; D gene: NA; CDR3 length: 14; V gene: TRBV2; J gene: TRBJ1-5; CDR3 DNA: TGTGCCAGCAGTGGCGGACTGCCTAATCAGCCCCAGCATTTT; CDR3 protein: CASSGGLPNQPQHF
clone size: NA; D gene: NA; CDR3 length: 15; V gene: TRBV27; J gene: TRBJ2-7; CDR3 DNA: TGTGCCAGCAGTTCCCTGACAGGGAGGCTGTACGAGCAGTACTTC; CDR3 protein: CASSSLTGRLYEQYF
clone size: NA; D gene: TRBD1; CDR3 length: 15; V gene: TRBV7-6; J gene: TRBJ2-7; CDR3 DNA: TGTGCCAGCAGCTCGGGACAGGGGATTACCTACGAGCAGTACTTC; CDR3 protein: CASSSGQGITYEQYF
clone size: few; D gene: NA; CDR3 length: 14; V gene: TRBV6-5; J gene: TRBJ2-3; CDR3 DNA: TGTGCCAGCAGTCTCAGTTTTAGCACAGATACGCAGTATTTT; CDR3 protein: CASSLSFSTDTQYF
clone size: NA; D gene: NA; CDR3 length: 14; V gene: TRBV7-2; J gene: TRBJ2-5; CDR3 DNA: TGTGCCAGCACACAGGGACGGACGCAAGAGACCCAGTACTTC; CDR3 protein: CASTQGRTQETQYF
clone size: NA; D gene: TRBD1; CDR3 length: 15; V gene: TRBV11-2; J gene: TRBJ2-3; CDR3 DNA: TGTGCCAGCAGCTTGGGACAGGGAAACACAGATACGCAGTATTTT; CDR3 protein: CASSLGQGNTDTQYF
clone size: NA; D gene: TRBD2; CDR3 length: 15; V gene: TRBV27; J gene: TRBJ2-7; CDR3 DNA: TGTGCCAGCAAACCGGGGACTAGCGGAGCCTACGAGCAGTACTTC; CDR3 protein: CASKPGTSGAYEQYF
clone size: NA; D gene: TRBD1; CDR3 length: 15; V gene: TRBV27; J gene: TRBJ2-2; CDR3 DNA: TGTGCCAGCAACAATCAGGGGGCATGGGCCGGGGAGCTGTTTTTT; CDR3 protein: CASNNQGAWAGELFF
clone size: NA; D gene: NA; CDR3 length: 17; V gene: TRBV28; J gene: TRBJ2-1; CDR3 DNA: TGTGCCAGCAGCTACTTCTTTACTAGGTCGGGATACAATGAGCAGTTCTTC; CDR3 protein: CASSYFFTRSGYNEQFF
clone size: few; D gene: TRBD2; CDR3 length: 14; V gene: TRBV28; J gene: TRBJ2-7; CDR3 DNA: TGTGCCAGCAGAACTAGCGGGAGCTCCTACGAGCAGTACTTC; CDR3 protein: CASRTSGSSYEQYF
clone size: many; D gene: NA; CDR3 length: 14; V gene: TRBV7-8; J gene: TRBJ2-3; CDR3 DNA: TGTGCCAGCAGCTTAGACCGAGAGCAGGGTACGCAGTATTTT; CDR3 protein: CASSLDREQGTQYF
clone size: few; D gene: NA; CDR3 length: 15; V gene: TRBV14; J gene: TRBJ2-1; CDR3 DNA: TGTGCCAGCAGCCAAGTAGCGAGTCCCTACAATGAGCAGTTCTTC; CDR3 protein: CASSQVASPYNEQFF
clone size: many; D gene: TRBD1; CDR3 length: 13; V gene: TRBV29-1; J gene: TRBJ2-1; CDR3 DNA: TGCAGCGTTGTGGTGACAGGGGGCAATGAGCAGTTCTTC; CDR3 protein: CSVVVTGGNEQFF
clone size: few; D gene: TRBD1; CDR3 length: 16; V gene: TRBV7-8; J gene: TRBJ2-1; CDR3 DNA: TGTGCCAGCAGCCCCGGGACAGGGAGCTCCTACAATGAGCAGTTCTTC; CDR3 protein: CASSPGTGSSYNEQFF
clone size: NA; D gene: NA; CDR3 length: 15; V gene: TRBV27; J gene: TRBJ2-7; CDR3 DNA: TGTGCCAGCAGTCTTATCCCTCGACAGGACTACGAGCAGTACTTC; CDR3 protein: CASSLIPRQDYEQYF
clone size: NA; D gene: TRBD1; CDR3 length: 14; V gene: TRBV7-2; J gene: TRBJ2-4; CDR3 DNA: TGTGCCGGCAGGCCGACAGGGGAGGAAAACATTCAGTACTTC; CDR3 protein: CAGRPTGEENIQYF
clone size: NA; D gene: TRBD2; CDR3 length: 15; V gene: TRBV19; J gene: TRBJ2-1; CDR3 DNA: TGTGCCAGTAGTGTTAGCGGGAGCGCGAAAGTCGAGCAGTTCTTC; CDR3 protein: CASSVSGSAKVEQFF
clone size: few; D gene: TRBD1; CDR3 length: 19; V gene: TRBV4-2; J gene: TRBJ1-3; CDR3 DNA: TGTGCCAGCAGCCAAGATTGGGGACAGGGGACTCACTCTGGAAACACCATATATTTT; CDR3 protein: CASSQDWGQGTHSGNTIYF
clone size: NA; D gene: TRBD2; CDR3 length: 12; V gene: TRBV4-1; J gene: TRBJ2-1; CDR3 DNA: TGCGCCAGCAGCCAACGGGGACTAGCACAGTTCTTC; CDR3 protein: CASSQRGLAQFF
clone size: few; D gene: TRBD1; CDR3 length: 12; V gene: TRBV23-1; J gene: TRBJ1-5; CDR3 DNA: TGCGCAGACGACAGGGCTTCTCAGCCCCAGCATTTT; CDR3 protein: CADDRASQPQHF
clone size: NA; D gene: NA; CDR3 length: 12; V gene: TRBV7-2; J gene: TRBJ2-4; CDR3 DNA: TGTGCCAGCAGCTATGGGGAGGGGGATCAGTACTTC; CDR3 protein: CASSYGEGDQYF
clone size: many; D gene: TRBD1; CDR3 length: 12; V gene: TRBV30; J gene: TRBJ2-7; CDR3 DNA: TGTGCCTGGAGTCGTCAGGGGGCCGAGCAGTACTTC; CDR3 protein: CAWSRQGAEQYF
clone size: NA; D gene: NA; CDR3 length: 15; V gene: TRBV4-3; J gene: TRBJ1-2; CDR3 DNA: TGCGCCAGCAGCCAAGATAGCAGCGCTGGGTATGGCTACACCTTC; CDR3 protein: CASSQDSSAGYGYTF
clone size: NA; D gene: NA; CDR3 length: 12; V gene: TRBV14; J gene: TRBJ2-5; CDR3 DNA: TGTGCCAGCAGACAAGCCGGGGAGACCCAGTACTTC; CDR3 protein: CASRQAGETQYF
clone size: NA; D gene: NA; CDR3 length: 16; V gene: TRBV7-2; J gene: TRBJ1-5; CDR3 DNA: TGTGCCAGCAGCTTAGACTCTCAGGGGATATATCAGCCCCAGCATTTT; CDR3 protein: CASSLDSQGIYQPQHF
clone size: few; D gene: TRBD1; CDR3 length: 17; V gene: TRBV12-5; J gene: TRBJ2-1; CDR3 DNA: TGTGCTAGTGGTCCTTATGGCCCGGACAGGAATTACAATGAGCAGTTCTTC; CDR3 protein: CASGPYGPDRNYNEQFF
clone size: NA; D gene: NA; CDR3 length: 15; V gene: TRBV2; J gene: TRBJ2-5; CDR3 DNA: TGTGCCAGCAGTAGGGGGTTGGGCCCCTTAGAAAAGCAGTACTTC; CDR3 protein: CASSRGLGPLEKQYF
clone size: few; D gene: NA; CDR3 length: 13; V gene: TRBV18; J gene: TRBJ2-5; CDR3 DNA: TGTGCCAGCTCACCAGGCAGTCAAGAGACCCAGTACTTC; CDR3 protein: CASSPGSQETQYF
clone size: NA; D gene: NA; CDR3 length: 15; V gene: TRBV7-9; J gene: TRBJ1-3; CDR3 DNA: TGTGCCAGCAGCTTTGGGCGTAGCTCTGGAAACACCATATATTTT; CDR3 protein: CASSFGRSSGNTIYF
clone size: few; D gene: NA; CDR3 length: 18; V gene: TRBV19; J gene: TRBJ2-6; CDR3 DNA: TGTGCCAGTAGTATCGCTTGGGGACTTCGCTCTGGGGCCAACGTCCTGACTTTC; CDR3 protein: CASSIAWGLRSGANVLTF
clone size: NA; D gene: NA; CDR3 length: 15; V gene: TRBV28; J gene: TRBJ2-3; CDR3 DNA: TGTGCCAGCAGTTTAGGGGGGATTGGCACAGATACGCAGTATTTT; CDR3 protein: CASSLGGIGTDTQYF
clone size: NA; D gene: NA; CDR3 length: 14; V gene: TRBV30; J gene: TRBJ2-7; CDR3 DNA: TGTACCTGGACTTCTTCTAGCATCGGGTACGAGCAGTACTTC; CDR3 protein: CTWTSSSIGYEQYF
clone size: NA; D gene: NA; CDR3 length: 13; V gene: TRBV11-2; J gene: TRBJ1-5; CDR3 DNA: TGTGCCAGCAGCTTAGGCAGGGATCAGCCCCAGCATTTT; CDR3 protein: CASSLGRDQPQHF
clone size: NA; D gene: NA; CDR3 length: 14; V gene: TRBV19; J gene: TRBJ2-7; CDR3 DNA: TGTGCCAGTAGTAGAGGTCCAGCCCCCTACGAGCAGTACTTC; CDR3 protein: CASSRGPAPYEQYF
clone size: NA; D gene: TRBD1; CDR3 length: 14; V gene: TRBV6-1; J gene: TRBJ1-1; CDR3 DNA: TGTGCCAGCAGCCGAGACAGGGGGAACACTGAAGCTTTCTTT; CDR3 protein: CASSRDRGNTEAFF
clone size: NA; D gene: TRBD1; CDR3 length: 15; V gene: TRBV28; J gene: TRBJ2-1; CDR3 DNA: TGTGCCAGCAGTTTTGAGGGGACAGCATACAATGAGCAGTTCTTC; CDR3 protein: CASSFEGTAYNEQFF
clone size: NA; D gene: TRBD2; CDR3 length: 16; V gene: TRBV6-5; J gene: TRBJ2-3; CDR3 DNA: TGTGCCAGCAGTTACTTAGGACTAGCGAGCACAGATACGCAGTATTTT; CDR3 protein: CASSYLGLASTDTQYF
clone size: NA; D gene: NA; CDR3 length: 13; V gene: TRBV19; J gene: TRBJ1-4; CDR3 DNA: TGTGCCAGTAACACTGGGCATAATGAAAAACTGTTTTTT; CDR3 protein: CASNTGHNEKLFF
clone size: NA; D gene: NA; CDR3 length: 17; V gene: TRBV5-1; J gene: TRBJ2-1; CDR3 DNA: TGCGCCAGCAGCTTGGCGGGGGTGGTAGCACAGGACAATGAGCAGTTCTTC; CDR3 protein: CASSLAGVVAQDNEQFF
clone size: NA; D gene: NA; CDR3 length: 15; V gene: TRBV15; J gene: TRBJ1-2; CDR3 DNA: TGTGCCACCTCCCTCCCGGGGGGCCTTAACTATGGCTACACCTTC; CDR3 protein: CATSLPGGLNYGYTF
clone size: NA; D gene: NA; CDR3 length: 15; V gene: TRBV5-1; J gene: TRBJ2-7; CDR3 DNA: TGCGCCAGCAGCTTGGGAGTAGGTACCTCCTCGGGGCAGTACTTC; CDR3 protein: CASSLGVGTSSGQYF
clone size: few; D gene: NA; CDR3 length: 15; V gene: TRBV5-4; J gene: TRBJ2-7; CDR3 DNA: TGTGCCAGCAGCTTGGGGTTTGGGGGAGGTCGGGAGCAGTACTTC; CDR3 protein: CASSLGFGGGREQYF
clone size: many; D gene: NA; CDR3 length: 16; V gene: TRBV7-9; J gene: TRBJ2-7; CDR3 DNA: TGTGCCAGCAGCTCAATAGGCTACAGGGAAAACTACGAGCAGTACTTC; CDR3 protein: CASSSIGYRENYEQYF
clone size: few; D gene: TRBD2; CDR3 length: 15; V gene: TRBV6-1; J gene: TRBJ2-1; CDR3 DNA: TGTGCCAGCAGAGTCGGGAGGGAGGAGAGGAATGAGCAGTTCTTC; CDR3 protein: CASRVGREERNEQFF
clone size: NA; D gene: TRBD1; CDR3 length: 17; V gene: TRBV10-3; J gene: TRBJ2-6; CDR3 DNA: TGTGCCTCCCTTCCGGGACAGGGGGCGCGAGGGGCCAACGTCCTGACTTTC; CDR3 protein: CASLPGQGARGANVLTF
clone size: NA; D gene: NA; CDR3 length: 14; V gene: TRBV6-1; J gene: TRBJ2-1; CDR3 DNA: TGTGCCAGCAGGGGTGGGAGCTCCTACAATGAGCAGTTCTTC; CDR3 protein: CASRGGSSYNEQFF
clone size: NA; D gene: NA; CDR3 length: 13; V gene: TRBV5-4; J gene: TRBJ1-1; CDR3 DNA: TGTGCCAGCAGCTTGGGCGGGAACACTGAAGCTTTCTTT; CDR3 protein: CASSLGGNTEAFF
clone size: NA; D gene: NA; CDR3 length: 13; V gene: TRBV2; J gene: TRBJ1-2; CDR3 DNA: TGTGCCAGCGGTAGGCAGGGTGACTATGGCTACACCTTC; CDR3 protein: CASGRQGDYGYTF
clone size: NA; D gene: NA; CDR3 length: 17; V gene: TRBV11-3; J gene: TRBJ2-5; CDR3 DNA: TGTGCCAGCAGCCAACTTGGGCCGTTGCCGGGAACGGAGACCCAGTACTTC; CDR3 protein: CASSQLGPLPGTETQYF
clone size: NA; D gene: TRBD2; CDR3 length: 13; V gene: TRBV14; J gene: TRBJ2-7; CDR3 DNA: TGTGCCAGCAGCCCCGGGGGGAGCACCCGAAGGGACTTC; CDR3 protein: CASSPGGSTRRDF
clone size: few; D gene: NA; CDR3 length: 14; V gene: TRBV28; J gene: TRBJ2-6; CDR3 DNA: TGTGCCAGCAGCCCAGGGACTGGGGCCAACGTCCTGACTTTC; CDR3 protein: CASSPGTGANVLTF
clone size: NA; D gene: TRBD2; CDR3 length: 14; V gene: TRBV6-1; J gene: TRBJ2-1; CDR3 DNA: TGTGCCAGCAGAAGGACTAGCGGGAGCAATGAGCAGTTCTTC; CDR3 protein: CASRRTSGSNEQFF
clone size: NA; D gene: NA; CDR3 length: 11; V gene: TRBV19; J gene: TRBJ2-5; CDR3 DNA: TGTGCCAGTAGTATCGCAGGGGTCCAGTACTTC; CDR3 protein: CASSIAGVQYF